This T cell receptor (beta chain) came from a study of blood T cell repertoires in COVID-19. Patients of the Seattle cohort, enrolled during active infection, were followed longitudinally. The protocol was immunoSEQ multiplex PCR, while the TCRdb copy is restricted to in-frame clones and leaves out a portion. The repertoire includes 200,000 to 250,000 clones, more than 80% of them detected once, and over 6% sits in the top ten. This CDR3 is built from 13 residues. The germline V gene encodes CDR1 SGHKS and CDR2 YYEKEE (reference sequence). V was pared by 8 bases and J by 2 bases, with 6 bases of the junction left unmatched.

The V call is TRBV5-5, the J call TRBJ1-2; TRBD1 matches at 7 bases. Material for sequencing was peripheral blood. The TCR comes from an elderly woman with COVID-19, enrolled during active disease. The CDR3 sequence: CASSETGNYGYTF. The CDR3 bases are TGTGCCAGTAGTGAGACAGGGAACTATGGCTACACCTTC.